This TCR beta chain stems from a study of blood T cells in healthy people across ages. Study-wide findings and caveats: Researchers judged that diversity estimates from one million T cells fell short of true values.

This clonotype was recorded a few times. What it binds is not known. This CDR3 has 13 residues. The V gene's germline CDR1 is WNHNN and CDR2 SYGVQD (reference sequence). V was shortened by 3 bases and J by 2 bases, with 8 bases between the two germline ends. A sample-barcoded 5' primer and a J-beta primer mix were used in a second PCR of roughly 7 to 11 cycles. TCRdb ran MiXCR on the 5' RACE reads and lists one entry per CDR3 protein. This sample carries 700,000 or so distinct CDR3 sequences, roughly two fifths of them seen once, and the ten largest clones take about 32%. Material: blood. The V call is TRBV10-1, the J call TRBJ2-7, with D unresolved. The sequence derives from a man older than 75 in good health. CDR3 residues: CASSDQTAYEQYF. The CDR3, as DNA: TGCGCCAGCAGTGATCAAACAGCCTACGAGCAGTACTTC.